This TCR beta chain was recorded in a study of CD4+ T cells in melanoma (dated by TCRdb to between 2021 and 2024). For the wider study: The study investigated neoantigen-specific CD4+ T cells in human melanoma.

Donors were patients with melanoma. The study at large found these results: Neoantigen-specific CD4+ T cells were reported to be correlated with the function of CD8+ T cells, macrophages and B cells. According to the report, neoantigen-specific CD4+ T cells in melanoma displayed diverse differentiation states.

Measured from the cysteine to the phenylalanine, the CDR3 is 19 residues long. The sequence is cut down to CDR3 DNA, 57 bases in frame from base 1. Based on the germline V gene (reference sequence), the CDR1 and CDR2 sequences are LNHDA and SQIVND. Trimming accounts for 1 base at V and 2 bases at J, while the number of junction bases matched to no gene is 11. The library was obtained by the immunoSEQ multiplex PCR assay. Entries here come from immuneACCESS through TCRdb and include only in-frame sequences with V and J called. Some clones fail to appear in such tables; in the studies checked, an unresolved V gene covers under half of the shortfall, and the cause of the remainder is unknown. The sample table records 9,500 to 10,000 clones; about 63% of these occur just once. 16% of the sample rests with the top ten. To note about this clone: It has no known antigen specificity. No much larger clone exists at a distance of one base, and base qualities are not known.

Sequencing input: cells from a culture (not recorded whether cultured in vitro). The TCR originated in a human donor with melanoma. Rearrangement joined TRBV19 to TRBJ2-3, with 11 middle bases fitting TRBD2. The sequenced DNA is TGTGCCAGTAGTATAGTGGCTAGCGGGGGGACAGGGTACACAGATACGCAGTATTTT. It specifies CASSIVASGGTGYTDTQYF.